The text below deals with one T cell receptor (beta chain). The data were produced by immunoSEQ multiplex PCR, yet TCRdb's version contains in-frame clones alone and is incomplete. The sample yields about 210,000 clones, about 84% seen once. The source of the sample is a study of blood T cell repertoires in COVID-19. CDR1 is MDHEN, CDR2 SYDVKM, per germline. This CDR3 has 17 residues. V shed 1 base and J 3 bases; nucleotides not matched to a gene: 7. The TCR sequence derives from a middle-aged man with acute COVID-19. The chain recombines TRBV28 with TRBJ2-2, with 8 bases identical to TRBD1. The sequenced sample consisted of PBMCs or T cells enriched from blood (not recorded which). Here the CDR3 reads CASSLSTADRDTGELFF. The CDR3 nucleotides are TGTGCCAGCAGTTTATCTACTGCGGACAGGGACACCGGGGAGCTGTTTTTT.